The clone carrying this TCR beta chain was counted a few times. The record originates from a study of blood T cell repertoires in COVID-19. Study-wide context: Samples came from the United States, Italy and Spain, spanning acute and convalescent COVID-19. PBMCs, B-cell-depleted T cells, or T cells were the source of the cDNA or gDNA that made up the material.

Participants spanned ages about 18 to 89 years and resided in over 20 US areas. Trimming pared 1 base from V and 2 bases from J, leaving 10 bases between. Germline values: CDR1 SGDLS, CDR2 YYNGEE. This CDR3 contains 14 residues. Original data processing: Amplification with reference gene primers provided the estimates of nucleated cell counts. The data were produced by immunoSEQ multiplex PCR, yet TCRdb's version contains in-frame clones alone and is incomplete. V and J calls and clone size follow that table, whereas D and trimming were derived from the DNA. There are some 170,000 clones in the sample; roughly 84% occur only once, and roughly 1.2% lies in the top ten.

Sequenced input: PBMCs or T cells enriched from blood (not recorded which). The origin of this receptor is a human donor with acute COVID-19. The donor label of this sample is uncertain. This chain joins TRBV9 and TRBJ2-7, with D perhaps matching TRBD2 (5 bases). DNA of the CDR3: TGTGCCAGCAGCGTATATGCCGGGGCCTACGAGCAGTACTTC. This encodes CASSVYAGAYEQYF.